Listed below are T cell receptor beta chains from one sample, sequenced in a study of shared clonotypes between healthy human individuals. Data came from immunoSEQ multiplex PCR; TCRdb stores just in-frame clones and leaves some out. The table records fewer than 2.5 million clones, 93% of them present only once. Material for sequencing was naive CD4+ T cells from PBMCs. The receptors shown here come from a man in his late teens or twenties in good health. Some clones in this sample may be carry-over from other donors' samples. CDR3s include the opening cysteine and the closing phenylalanine or tryptophan. A D gene is named only where the DNA matches it firmly. The listing skips clone size in some rows; elsewhere it reads once, few, many or a size class.

j_call v_call clone_size d_call cdr3_length cdr3_nt cdr3_aa
TRBJ2-5 TRBV2 - - 16 TGTGCCAGCAGGCTCGGGATTAAGGGGGGGCAGCAGACCCAGTACTTC CASRLGIKGGQQTQYF
TRBJ2-2 TRBV11-3 - TRBD1 15 TGTGCCAGCAGCTCAGGACAGGGGCGCACCGGGGAGCTGTTTTTT CASSSGQGRTGELFF
TRBJ1-1 TRBV29-1 - TRBD1 12 TGCAGCGCCACGACAGGGGGGACTGAAGCTTTCTTT CSATTGGTEAFF
TRBJ1-1 TRBV5-6 once - 17 TGTGCCAGCAGCCCTCGGGGAGACAACCCTCCCTACACTGAAGCTTTCTTT CASSPRGDNPPYTEAFF
TRBJ1-3 TRBV6-5 - TRBD1 16 TGTGCCAGCAGTTACCTGGGACAGGGTCCTGGAAACACCATATATTTT CASSYLGQGPGNTIYF
TRBJ2-5 TRBV2 - - 12 TGTGCCAGCAGTCGTTCACAAGAGACCCAGTACTTC CASSRSQETQYF
TRBJ2-2 TRBV28 once - 16 TGTGCCGGATCCTCCCCAACCCCAGGGAACACCGGGGAGCTGTTTTTT CAGSSPTPGNTGELFF
TRBJ2-6 TRBV6-1 - - 19 TGTGCCAGCAGTGAAGTTCCACCGCTCCAGTACTCTGGGGCCAACGTCCTGACTTTC CASSEVPPLQYSGANVLTF
TRBJ2-5 TRBV28 - TRBD2 15 TGTGCCAGCAGTTTGGGCGGGAGTAGAGGAGAGACCCAGTACTTC CASSLGGSRGETQYF
TRBJ2-7 TRBV5-4 - - 16 TGTGCCAGCAGCTTGGTGGGGGGATCAAGGGCCTACGAGCAGTACTTC CASSLVGGSRAYEQYF
TRBJ1-1 TRBV6-6 - TRBD1 14 TGTGCCAGCAGTTTCTCGGACAGGTTCTTTGAAGCTTTCTTT CASSFSDRFFEAFF
TRBJ2-5 TRBV27 - - 18 TGTGCCAGCAGTTTATGGGGGCTGGTCCCTAATGAAAAAGAGACCCAGTACTTC CASSLWGLVPNEKETQYF
TRBJ2-1 TRBV7-2 - TRBD2 17 TGTGCCAGCAGCTTACGTAAACCGGGGGGGGCCTACAATGAGCAGTTCTTC CASSLRKPGGAYNEQFF
TRBJ2-3 TRBV25-1 - - 12 TGTGCCAGCAGTACAGGGACAGATACGCAGTATTTT CASSTGTDTQYF
TRBJ2-3 TRBV5-1 - TRBD2 17 TGCGCCAGCAGCTCCCGGATGGGGACTAGCGGCACAGATACGCAGTATTTT CASSSRMGTSGTDTQYF
TRBJ2-7 TRBV5-5 once - 14 TGTGCCAGCAGCCGATGGGGCGCCGGATACGAGCAGTACTTC CASSRWGAGYEQYF
TRBJ1-2 TRBV5-1 - TRBD1 16 TGCGCCAGCAGCTCTGGGGCCACCGGGACAGGGGACGGCTACACCTTC CASSSGATGTGDGYTF
TRBJ2-1 TRBV5-6 - - 16 TGTGCCAGCAGCTTGCCGACCCCCCAAAGTCACAATGAGCAGTTCTTC CASSLPTPQSHNEQFF
TRBJ2-2 TRBV5-4 - - 16 TGTGCCAGCAGCCCTACAGGGGCGGGGGACACCGGGGAGCTGTTTTTT CASSPTGAGDTGELFF
TRBJ1-2 TRBV9 once - 15 TGTGCCAGCAGCCGACTTCCATCTAAAGGCGGCGGCTACACCTTC CASSRLPSKGGGYTF
TRBJ2-7 TRBV28 - TRBD2 15 TGTGCCAGCAGCTCAACCACTAGCGGCTCCTACGAGCAGTACTTC CASSSTTSGSYEQYF
TRBJ2-2 TRBV5-1 - TRBD2 17 TGCGCCAGCAGCTTGCTCGCTAGCGGTCTTGGCACCGGGGAGCTGTTTTTT CASSLLASGLGTGELFF
TRBJ1-4 TRBV7-2 - - 13 TGTGCCAGCAGCCCCGGACCACCGGAAAAACTGTTTTTT CASSPGPPEKLFF
TRBJ1-3 TRBV6-4 - - 15 TGTGCCAGCAGTGACTCGGCAGGGACTGGAAACACCATATATTTT CASSDSAGTGNTIYF
TRBJ1-6 TRBV28 - - 14 TGTGCCAGCAGCAGACCTTCGGATAATTCACCCCTCCACTTT CASSRPSDNSPLHF
TRBJ1-5 TRBV15 - - 12 TGTGCCACCAGCAGACCCAATCAGCCCCAGCATTTT CATSRPNQPQHF
TRBJ1-1 TRBV6-9 once - 13 TGTGCCAGCAGTTATTTCTCCCACACTGAAGCTTTCTTT CASSYFSHTEAFF
TRBJ1-2 TRBV28 - - 14 TGTGCCAGCAGTCCCCCAGAAAGCCTCCATGGCTACACCTTC CASSPPESLHGYTF
TRBJ1-4 TRBV5-1 - TRBD1 14 TGCGCCAGCAGCTTAGACAGGGGGCATGGAAAACTGTTTTTT CASSLDRGHGKLFF
TRBJ2-7 TRBV7-2 few TRBD2 15 TGTGCCAGCAGCTTGGGGACTAGCGGGTCCTACGAGCAGTACTTC CASSLGTSGSYEQYF
TRBJ2-1 TRBV11-2 once - 14 TGTGCCAGCCGAGGGCAGGGGAATTTCTATGAGCAGTTCTTC CASRGQGNFYEQFF
TRBJ1-5 TRBV13 - - 14 TGTGCCAGCAGCTTGGGACTGAACAATCAGCCCCAGCATTTT CASSLGLNNQPQHF
TRBJ2-1 TRBV7-9 - - 9 TGTGCCAGTGGGGGTGAGCAGTTCTTC CASGGEQFF
TRBJ1-5 TRBV6-5 - TRBD1 14 TGTGCCAGCAGACCCACAGGGGCCCCTCAGCCCCAGCATTTT CASRPTGAPQPQHF
TRBJ1-6 TRBV29-1 - TRBD1 13 TGCAGCGCCAAGGGGGACAGGAATTCACCCCTCCACTTT CSAKGDRNSPLHF